The 28 T cell receptor beta chains presented below share a single source sample, sequenced in a study of CD4 T cells in relation to SARS-CoV-2 and coronaviruses. Sequenced by immunoSEQ multiplex PCR; TCRdb stores in-frame clones only, minus some. The sample lists around 18,000 clones, 70% to 80% occurring once. Unexposed donor CD4+ T cells date from about 2011-2018, before the COVID-19 pandemic. Isolation of CD4+ T cells took place after about 10 days in culture. Antigens of these TCRs are unknown. The sample comprised CD4+ T cells from PBMCs, cultured in vitro. All receptors come from a human donor in good health.

This clone appeared a few times. The rearrangement uses TRBV24-1 and TRBJ2-5; D gene uncertain. The germline V gene encodes CDR1 KGHDR and CDR2 SFDVKD. V gave up 4 bases and J gave up 3 bases, with 5 bases separating them. The CDR3 spans 12 residues. CDR3 DNA: TGTGCCACCAGTGACCGAAAAGAGACCCAGTACTTC. Translated: CATSDRKETQYF.

V gene TRBV7-6 combines with J gene TRBJ2-3; 8 positions agree with TRBD2. Germline-derived CDR1 and CDR2 are SGHVS and FNYEAQ. J lost 3 bases, V lost 2 bases, and 7 bases had no gene match. The CDR3 loop spans 16 amino acids. Here the CDR3 reads CASSLKGGRSTDTQYF. The CDR3 nucleotides read TGTGCCAGCAGCTTAAAAGGCGGGAGGTCTACAGATACGCAGTATTTT.

The gene calls are TRBV6-4 and TRBJ1-2; 8 nucleotides line up with TRBD1. Germline-derived CDR1 and CDR2 are MRHNA and SNTAGT. This CDR3 is built from 15 residues. V trimming: 2 bases; J trimming: 4 bases; junction bases outside the gene matches: 6. The CDR3 nucleotides are TGTGCCAGCAGTGACCCAGGGGGCGATATCTATGGCTACACCTTC. The encoded protein is CASSDPGGDIYGYTF.

The chain carries TRBV27 and TRBJ1-2, with TRBD1 as a possible D gene (5 bases). The germline V gene has CDR1 MNHEY and CDR2 SMNVEV (reference sequence). This CDR3 comprises 12 residues. CDR3 nucleotide sequence: TGTGTCTCAGGCAGGGAGGACTATGGCTACACCTTC. Protein sequence: CVSGREDYGYTF.

The chain joins TRBV7-3 to TRBJ2-1, with 8 bases lining up with TRBD2. Germline CDR1 reads SGHTA; CDR2 reads FQGTGA. The ends lost 5 bases at V and 5 bases at J; junction bases unmatched: 11. The CDR3 contains 16 residues. Here the CDR3 DNA reads TGTGCCAGCAGCCCATCCTCCCTAGCGGGCAACAATGAGCAGTTCTTC. Protein sequence: CASSPSSLAGNNEQFF.

The rearrangement uses TRBV29-1 and TRBJ2-3, with unresolved D. The germline V gene has CDR1 SQVTM and CDR2 ANQGSEA. Trimming left V 4 bases short and J 2 bases short, with 16 bases between. The CDR3 consists of 15 residues. The DNA for the CDR3 is TGCAGCGTTGCGTACTGGGCAGACAACACAGATACGCAGTATTTT. Translating gives CSVAYWADNTDTQYF.

This clone was detected only a few times. The chain is built from TRBV9 and TRBJ2-7, with TRBD1 identical over 7 bases. The CDR3 spans 13 residues. Per germline, CDR1 SGDLS and CDR2 YYNGEE. The V segment lost 4 bases and the J segment 3 bases; nucleotides outside the gene matches: 4. The CDR3 region is CASSQRQGYEQYF. Written as DNA, the CDR3 is TGTGCCAGCAGCCAGAGACAGGGCTACGAGCAGTACTTC.

This clone appeared a single time. This chain joins TRBV3-1 (or the pseudogene TRBV3-2) and TRBJ2-2; the match to TRBD2 covers 9 bases. V trimming: 1 base; J trimming: 6 bases; junction bases outside the gene matches: 3. CDR1 is LGHDT and CDR2 is YNNKEL in the germline V gene (reference sequence). The CDR3 runs to 15 residues. The CDR3, as DNA: TGTGCCAGCAGCCAAGTAGCGGGAGCAGCCGGGGAGCTGTTTTTT. Encoded protein: CASSQVAGAAGELFF.

This clone occurred once. The gene calls are TRBV28 and TRBJ1-4; possible D gene TRBD1, 6 bases. Germline V gene sequence: CDR1 MDHEN, CDR2 SYDVKM. Trimming took 6 bases from V and 5 from J, leaving 13 bases between them. The CDR3 contains 14 residues. The CDR3 nucleotides read TGTGCCAGCAGCGACGACAGGACGAATGAAAAACTGTTTTTT. Translation: CASSDDRTNEKLFF.

V is TRBV5-6 and J is TRBJ1-3; 7 bases are a match to TRBD1. The CDR3 is made up of 16 amino acids. Germline CDR1 SGHDT, CDR2 YYEEEE. The V segment lost 4 bases and the J segment 2 bases; nucleotides outside the gene matches: 9. Here the CDR3 DNA reads TGTGCCAGCAGCGCAGACAGGGAGGTTCCTGGAAACACCATATATTTT. Translating gives CASSADREVPGNTIYF.

The chain links TRBV29-1 to TRBJ1-1, with D unresolved. This CDR3 spans 12 amino acids. Per germline, CDR1 SQVTM and CDR2 ANQGSEA. V lost 8 bases and J 4 bases, leaving 14 bases between the germline ends. CDR3 loop: CSPSGDSTEAFF. The CDR3 coding sequence is TGCAGCCCTTCTGGGGATAGCACTGAAGCTTTCTTT. Based on the CDR3 plus reference TRBV29-1 and TRBJ1-1, the full variable domain is SAVISQKPSRDICQRGTSLTIQCQVDSQVTMMFWYRQQPGQSLTLIATANQGSEATYESGFVIDKFPISRPNLTFSTLTVSNMSPEDSSIYLCSPSGDSTEAFFGQGTRLTVV.

V usage is TRBV5-4 and J usage is TRBJ2-3; TRBD1 aligns across 9 bases. The V gene end was trimmed by 3 bases and the J gene end by 0 bases; junction bases not matched to a gene: 8. There are 17 residues in the CDR3. CDR1 is SGHNT, CDR2 YYREEE, per germline (reference sequence). This chain's CDR3 is CASSSIYRGRSTDTQYF. The CDR3 bases are TGTGCCAGCAGCTCCATCTACAGGGGGCGAAGCACAGATACGCAGTATTTT. The full variable domain, its missing parts supplied by reference TRBV5-4 and TRBJ2-3, is ETGVTQSPTHLIKTRGQQVTLRCSSQSGHNTVSWYQQALGQGPQFIFQYYREEENGRGNFPPRFSGLQFPNYSSELNVNALELDDSALYLCASSSIYRGRSTDTQYFGPGTRLTVL.

This chain uses TRBV11-1 with TRBJ2-7; 14 positions match TRBD2. Germline-derived CDR1 and CDR2 are SGHAT and FQDESV (reference sequence). V shed 5 bases and J 5 bases; nucleotides not matched to a gene: 5. The CDR3 spans 15 residues. The CDR3: CASSNPGLAGDEQYF. The CDR3 DNA reads as TGTGCCAGCAGCAATCCGGGACTAGCGGGAGACGAGCAGTACTTC.

The chain employs TRBV7-9 and TRBJ1-3; possible D gene TRBD1, 5 bases. The CDR3 runs to 14 residues. CDR1 SEHNR and CDR2 FQNEAQ come from the germline V gene (reference sequence). V was trimmed by 5 bases and J by 7 bases, leaving 15 bases between them. CDR3 coding DNA: TGTGCCAGCAGCGTAACCCAGGGACCCAACACCATATATTTT. Its translation is CASSVTQGPNTIYF.

This clone was counted a single time. V usage is TRBV5-6 and J usage is TRBJ2-7; possible D gene TRBD2, 5 bases. The CDR3 has 12 amino acids. Per the germline V gene, CDR1 is SGHDT and CDR2 is YYEEEE. Trimming pared 4 bases from V and 4 bases from J, leaving 9 bases between. The CDR3 reads CASSPRGYEQYF. For the CDR3, the DNA is TGTGCCAGCAGCCCTCGGGGTTACGAGCAGTACTTC.

The chain uses TRBV6-6 and TRBJ2-7; D not certain. From germline, CDR1 is MNHNY and CDR2 SVGAGI (reference sequence). The V gene lost 2 bases and the J gene lost 5 bases, with 13 bases spanning the gap. CDR3 size: 14 residues. The DNA for the CDR3 is TGTGCCAGCAGTTACGTAGGCACGCCGGACGAGCAGTACTTC. Its protein product is CASSYVGTPDEQYF.

V is TRBV5-1 and J is TRBJ2-3; unclear D gene. CDR3 length: 15 residues. Germline values: CDR1 SGHRS, CDR2 YFSETQ. The V and J ends lost 0 bases and 4 bases respectively, with 12 bases between them. The CDR3 loop is CASSLDNQLPDTQYF. The DNA for the CDR3 is TGCGCCAGCAGCTTGGATAACCAGCTCCCAGATACGCAGTATTTT.

The chain uses TRBV12-3 or TRBV12-4 and TRBJ2-7, with 10 bases fitting TRBD1. V lost 8 bases and J lost 2; bases outside the gene matches: 0. This CDR3 region has 12 residues. This CDR3 reads CASGTGAYEQYF. CDR3 DNA sequence: TGTGCCAGCGGGACAGGGGCCTACGAGCAGTACTTC.

The chain recombines TRBV24-1 with TRBJ2-1; 9 bases line up with TRBD1. Germline V gene sequence: CDR1 KGHDR, CDR2 SFDVKD. The CDR3 runs to 17 residues. With V trimmed by 3 bases and J by 4 bases, 9 bases remained unmatched. The CDR3: CATSDHAGTGMYNEQFF. CDR3 sequence (DNA): TGTGCCACCAGTGATCACGCCGGGACAGGGATGTACAATGAGCAGTTCTTC.

The chain carries TRBV27 and TRBJ1-5; TRBD1 might be the D (5 bases). CDR3 length: 14 amino acids. Germline loops: CDR1 MNHEY, CDR2 SMNVEV (reference sequence). Trimming removed 7 bases from V and 6 bases from J, with 16 bases in between. The CDR3 DNA sequence: TGTGCCAGCAATTCGCGGGGCGGCGGTCAGCCCCAGCATTTT. It yields the protein CASNSRGGGQPQHF.

This sequence joins TRBV7-9 and TRBJ2-2, with D possibly TRBD1 on 6 matching bases. CDR1 and CDR2 from the germline V gene are SEHNR and FQNEAQ (reference sequence). The CDR3 has 16 amino acids. V dropped 5 bases and J dropped 5 bases, with 18 bases sitting between them. In DNA, the CDR3 is TGTGCCAGCAGCCTCGAAGGGACAATCAATACCGGGGAGCTGTTTTTT. Translating gives CASSLEGTINTGELFF.

A single count supports this clone. The chain employs TRBV3-1 (or the pseudogene TRBV3-2) and TRBJ2-7; D ambiguous. This CDR3 spans 12 amino acids. Per germline, CDR1 LGHDT and CDR2 YNNKEL (reference sequence). V shed 2 bases and J shed 3 bases, with 5 bases lying between them. This CDR3 reads CASSQIGYEQYF. DNA for the CDR3: TGTGCCAGCAGCCAAATCGGCTACGAGCAGTACTTC.

The V and J genes are TRBV11-2 and TRBJ1-2, with 9 bases aligning to TRBD1. This CDR3 is built from 16 residues. Germline loops: CDR1 SGHAT, CDR2 FQNNGV. With 1 base clipped from V and 4 bases from J, the junction kept 7 bases outside the gene matches. This CDR3 reads CASSLVGDRASYGYTF. CDR3 bases: TGTGCCAGCAGCTTAGTCGGGGACAGGGCGTCCTATGGCTACACCTTC.

The chain carries TRBV9 and TRBJ2-5, with 9 bases fitting TRBD1. The germline CDR1 and CDR2 sequences are SGDLS and YYNGEE. The CDR3 has 15 amino acids. After removal of 3 bases from V and 5 bases from J, the junction contained 8 bases not matched to a gene. The CDR3 loop is CASSATGGAGETQYF. For the CDR3, the DNA is TGTGCCAGCAGCGCTACAGGGGGCGCGGGGGAGACCCAGTACTTC.

The rearrangement joins TRBV19 to TRBJ1-1, with D uncertain. CDR3 length: 14 amino acids. Germline lookup yields CDR1 LNHDA and CDR2 SQIVND (reference sequence). The V end was cut by 2 bases, the J end by 5 bases, with 12 bases between. The CDR3 reads CASSIRTGSTEAFF. The CDR3 coding sequence is TGTGCCAGTAGTATAAGGACGGGGAGTACTGAAGCTTTCTTT.

This rearrangement joins TRBV6-4 to TRBJ2-1; TRBD2 agrees at 7 bases. V lost 1 base and J lost 10; bases outside the gene matches: 7. CDR1 MRHNA and CDR2 SNTAGT come from the germline V gene. This CDR3 is built from 14 residues. The CDR3 region is CASSDYSREWEQFF. The DNA of the CDR3 is TGTGCCAGCAGTGACTACTCGCGGGAGTGGGAGCAGTTCTTC.

The chain has TRBV12-5 and TRBJ1-6; D gene uncertain. Trimming left V 1 base short and J 2 bases short, with 0 bases between. The CDR3 length is 13 residues. Per the germline V gene, CDR1 is LGHNT and CDR2 is FRNRAP. The CDR3 nucleotides read TGTGCTAGTGGTTTGGCCTATAATTCACCCCTCCACTTT. Translating it yields CASGLAYNSPLHF.

This clone occurred once. The chain is built from TRBV19 and TRBJ2-3; the match to TRBD2 covers 7 bases. Germline CDR1 is LNHDA and CDR2 is SQIVND (reference sequence). The CDR3 contains 14 residues. J was trimmed by 2 bases and V by 6 bases; bases with no gene match: 5. DNA of the CDR3: TGTGCCAGTAGCCACGGGACTAACACAGATACGCAGTATTTT. Protein: CASSHGTNTDTQYF.